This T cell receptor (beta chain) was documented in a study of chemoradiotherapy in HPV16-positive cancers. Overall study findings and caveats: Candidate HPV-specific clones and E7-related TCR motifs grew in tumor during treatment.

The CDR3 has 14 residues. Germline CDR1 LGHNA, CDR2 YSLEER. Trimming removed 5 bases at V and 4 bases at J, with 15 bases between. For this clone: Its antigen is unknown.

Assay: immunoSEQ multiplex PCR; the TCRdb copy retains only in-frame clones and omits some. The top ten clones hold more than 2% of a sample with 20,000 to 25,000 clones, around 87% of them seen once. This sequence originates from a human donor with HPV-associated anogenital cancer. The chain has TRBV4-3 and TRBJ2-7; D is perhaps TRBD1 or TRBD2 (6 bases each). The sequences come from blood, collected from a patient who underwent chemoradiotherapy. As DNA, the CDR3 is TGCGCCAGCAGCTTAGCCGAGGGGGGTTACGAGCAGTACTTC. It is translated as CASSLAEGGYEQYF.